A selection of T cell receptor beta chains follows, all from one sample in a study of human T cells and chemical hapten exposure. From the RACE reads, TCRdb called clonotypes with MiXCR, one entry per CDR3 protein. The repertoire holds under 100,000 distinct CDR3 sequences, with 10% as singletons. The sequenced sample was whole blood, obtained in connection with sensitization to the hapten diphenylcyclopropenone (DPC). The source of these receptors is a woman in her forties or fifties with alopecia areata. Some clones in this sample may be carry-over from other donors' samples. Each CDR3 is given without its conserved first and last residue. A D gene is named only where the DNA matches it firmly.

D: -; J: TRBJ2-2; V: TRBV2; CDR3: ASSTGENTGELF
D: -; J: TRBJ2-6; V: TRBV20-1; CDR3: SASNPRSGANVLT
D: -; J: TRBJ2-1; V: TRBV12-3/TRBV12-4; CDR3: ASSLFARENEQF
D: TRBD2; J: TRBJ2-1; V: TRBV7-2; CDR3: ASSSGLAGANEQF
D: TRBD2; J: TRBJ2-7; V: TRBV7-9; CDR3: ASSSGTSGYEQY
D: -; J: TRBJ2-3; V: TRBV5-1; CDR3: ASSLGEAADTQY
D: -; J: TRBJ2-5; V: TRBV9; CDR3: ASSLGRFQETQY
D: -; J: TRBJ2-4; V: TRBV4-3; CDR3: ASSQVLGRGVAAKNIQY
D: TRBD1; J: TRBJ1-5; V: TRBV11-2; CDR3: ASSQNGQGASQPQH
D: -; J: TRBJ1-1; V: TRBV7-2; CDR3: ASSLAWGNTEAF
D: -; J: TRBJ2-1; V: TRBV28; CDR3: ATFSSGRYNEQF
D: -; J: TRBJ1-1; V: TRBV6-5; CDR3: ASSSYTGTEAF
D: -; J: TRBJ2-7; V: TRBV29-1; CDR3: SVETGKDEQY
D: -; J: TRBJ2-1; V: TRBV7-2; CDR3: ASSGSPAGSLVGQF
D: TRBD1; J: TRBJ1-2; V: TRBV28; CDR3: ASGQGVPRGYT
D: TRBD1; J: TRBJ1-2; V: TRBV6-5; CDR3: ASSYLAPGTVSGYGYT
D: TRBD2; J: TRBJ2-4; V: TRBV13; CDR3: ASSLSGSGENIQY
D: TRBD1; J: TRBJ2-3; V: TRBV2; CDR3: ASSPGQGRGDTQY
D: TRBD2; J: TRBJ2-7; V: TRBV28; CDR3: ASRTSGRPYEQY
D: -; J: TRBJ2-1; V: TRBV7-9; CDR3: ASSFGTTYNEQF
D: TRBD2; J: TRBJ2-1; V: TRBV20-1; CDR3: SASPATSGVYNEQF
D: -; J: TRBJ2-1; V: TRBV3-1; CDR3: ASSQDGNEQF
D: TRBD1; J: TRBJ1-2; V: TRBV5-1; CDR3: ASSSGQGPYGYT
D: -; J: TRBJ2-3; V: TRBV30; CDR3: AWSFEGFTDTQY
D: -; J: TRBJ2-1; V: TRBV23-1; CDR3: ASSQSDAQDPRGNEQF
D: -; J: TRBJ1-1; V: TRBV7-6; CDR3: ASSFGGNTEAF
D: TRBD2; J: TRBJ2-1; V: TRBV4-1; CDR3: ASSQDRSGRATYNEQF
D: -; J: TRBJ2-7; V: TRBV20-1; CDR3: SAGPTRGGEQY
D: -; J: TRBJ2-6; V: TRBV2; CDR3: ASRASSGANVLT
D: -; J: TRBJ2-7; V: TRBV12-3/TRBV12-4; CDR3: ASSPGGSRGYEQY
D: TRBD1; J: TRBJ1-1; V: TRBV29-1; CDR3: SVQGAFEAF
D: -; J: TRBJ1-1; V: TRBV20-1; CDR3: SARGRASTEAF
D: -; J: TRBJ2-5; V: TRBV11-2; CDR3: ASSAGHQETQY
D: -; J: TRBJ2-1; V: TRBV29-1; CDR3: SAPTSYNEQF
D: -; J: TRBJ1-5; V: TRBV6-2/TRBV6-3; CDR3: ASSTPRGSNQPQH
D: -; J: TRBJ1-6; V: TRBV4-2; CDR3: ASSQVMPAGKSPLH
D: -; J: TRBJ1-1; V: TRBV18; CDR3: ASSPGLTNTEAF
D: TRBD1; J: TRBJ1-5; V: TRBV7-2; CDR3: ASSPRGGTGGNQPQH
D: TRBD2; J: TRBJ2-1; V: TRBV7-6; CDR3: ASSLASSGYSYNEQF
D: TRBD2; J: TRBJ2-6; V: TRBV19; CDR3: ATGGTLSGANVLT
D: TRBD1; J: TRBJ1-2; V: TRBV4-1; CDR3: ASSQDPWQGASDGYT
D: -; J: TRBJ1-3; V: TRBV29-1; CDR3: SVVHIGNTIY
D: -; J: TRBJ1-2; V: TRBV3-1; CDR3: ASSPGVGNYGYT
D: -; J: TRBJ2-3; V: TRBV5-1; CDR3: ASRRDLEADTQY
D: -; J: TRBJ2-7; V: TRBV5-1; CDR3: ASSPGVGGYEQY
D: TRBD2; J: TRBJ2-3; V: TRBV7-2; CDR3: ASSSGLAASTDTQY
D: -; J: TRBJ1-2; V: TRBV28; CDR3: ASSLYSSRGANYGYT
D: -; J: TRBJ1-1; V: TRBV5-1; CDR3: ASSSLGGLSTEAF
D: -; J: TRBJ2-1; V: TRBV3-1; CDR3: ASSYPSEEQF
D: -; J: TRBJ2-7; V: TRBV11-2; CDR3: ASSLVAREQY
D: TRBD1; J: TRBJ1-3; V: TRBV9; CDR3: ASSGTGSSGNTIY
D: -; J: TRBJ1-5; V: TRBV20-1; CDR3: SARDSGYGGGNQPQH
D: -; J: TRBJ2-1; V: TRBV30; CDR3: AWTLRQVYNEQF
D: -; J: TRBJ1-2; V: TRBV7-2; CDR3: ASSSRQVANYGYT
D: -; J: TRBJ1-1; V: TRBV7-9; CDR3: ASSPIVNTEAF
D: -; J: TRBJ2-3; V: TRBV19; CDR3: ASSWGDAADTQY
D: TRBD2; J: TRBJ2-7; V: TRBV4-3; CDR3: ASSQGLSAGAYEQY